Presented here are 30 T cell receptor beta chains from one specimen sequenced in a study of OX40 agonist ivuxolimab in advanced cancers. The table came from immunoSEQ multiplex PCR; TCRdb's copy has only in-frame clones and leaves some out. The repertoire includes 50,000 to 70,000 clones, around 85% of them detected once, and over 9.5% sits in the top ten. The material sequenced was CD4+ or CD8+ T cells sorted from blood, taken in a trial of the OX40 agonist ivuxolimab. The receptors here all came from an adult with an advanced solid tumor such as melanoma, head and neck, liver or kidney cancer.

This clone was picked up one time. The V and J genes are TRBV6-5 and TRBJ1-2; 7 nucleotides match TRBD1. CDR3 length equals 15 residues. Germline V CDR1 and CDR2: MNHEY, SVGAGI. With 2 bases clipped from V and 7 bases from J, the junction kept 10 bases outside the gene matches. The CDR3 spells CASSYGTGDILGYTF. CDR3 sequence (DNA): TGTGCCAGCAGTTACGGAACAGGGGACATACTTGGCTACACCTTC.

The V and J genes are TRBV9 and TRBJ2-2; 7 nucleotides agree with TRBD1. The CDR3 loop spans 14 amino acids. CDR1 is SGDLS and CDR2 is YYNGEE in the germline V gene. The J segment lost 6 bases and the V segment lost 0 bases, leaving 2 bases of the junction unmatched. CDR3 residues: CASSVVGGSGELFF. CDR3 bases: TGTGCCAGCAGCGTAGTAGGGGGCTCCGGGGAGCTGTTTTTT.

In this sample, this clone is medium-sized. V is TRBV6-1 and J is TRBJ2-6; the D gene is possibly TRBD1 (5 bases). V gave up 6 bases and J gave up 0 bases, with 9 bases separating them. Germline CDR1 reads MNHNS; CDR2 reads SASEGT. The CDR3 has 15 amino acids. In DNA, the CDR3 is TGTGCCAGCAGGATCAGGGACTCTGGGGCCAACGTCCTGACTTTC. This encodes CASRIRDSGANVLTF.

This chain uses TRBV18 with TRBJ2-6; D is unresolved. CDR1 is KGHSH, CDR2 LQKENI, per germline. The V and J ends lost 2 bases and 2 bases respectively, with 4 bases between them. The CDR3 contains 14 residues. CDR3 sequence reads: CASSPGPGANVLTF. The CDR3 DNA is TGTGCCAGCTCACCAGGGCCTGGGGCCAACGTCCTGACTTTC.

The CDR3 reads CASSPPRDEQFF. The CDR3 bases are TGTGCCAGCAGCCCACCCAGGGATGAGCAGTTCTTC. The V gene is TRBV11-2, the J gene TRBJ2-1, with D maybe TRBD1 (5 bases). The CDR3 covers 12 residues. V lost 5 bases and J 8 bases, leaving 10 bases between the germline ends. Germline V gene sequence: CDR1 SGHAT, CDR2 FQNNGV.

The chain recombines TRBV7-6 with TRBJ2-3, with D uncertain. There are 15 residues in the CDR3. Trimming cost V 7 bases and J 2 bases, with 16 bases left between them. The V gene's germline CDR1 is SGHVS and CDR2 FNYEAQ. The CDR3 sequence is CASTHDGTFTDTQYF. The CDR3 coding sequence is TGTGCCAGCACCCATGATGGAACTTTCACAGATACGCAGTATTTT.

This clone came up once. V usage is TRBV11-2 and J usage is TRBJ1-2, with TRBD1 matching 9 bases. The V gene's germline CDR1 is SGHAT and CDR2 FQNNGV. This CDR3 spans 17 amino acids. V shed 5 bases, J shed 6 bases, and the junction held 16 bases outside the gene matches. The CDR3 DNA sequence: TGTGCCAGCAGCCTCTCGGGGACAGGGATTCGTGTCGATGGCTACACCTTC. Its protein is CASSLSGTGIRVDGYTF.

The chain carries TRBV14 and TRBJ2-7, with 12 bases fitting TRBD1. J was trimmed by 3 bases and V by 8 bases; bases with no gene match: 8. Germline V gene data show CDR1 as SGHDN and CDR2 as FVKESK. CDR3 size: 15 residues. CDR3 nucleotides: TGTGCCAGCGACCCGGGACAGGGGGCCTTCTACGAGCAGTACTTC. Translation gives CASDPGQGAFYEQYF. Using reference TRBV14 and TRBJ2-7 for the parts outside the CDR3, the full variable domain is EAGVTQFPSHSVIEKGQTVTLRCDPISGHDNLYWYRRVMGKEIKFLLHFVKESKQDESGMPNNRFLAERTGGTYSTLKVQPAELEDSGVYFCASDPGQGAFYEQYFGPGTRLTVT.

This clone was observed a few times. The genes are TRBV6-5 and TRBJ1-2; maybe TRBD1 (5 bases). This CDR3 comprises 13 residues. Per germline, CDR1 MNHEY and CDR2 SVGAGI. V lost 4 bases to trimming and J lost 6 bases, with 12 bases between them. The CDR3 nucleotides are TGTGCCAGCAGTTTAAGGGGCTATAATGGCTACACCTTC. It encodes CASSLRGYNGYTF.

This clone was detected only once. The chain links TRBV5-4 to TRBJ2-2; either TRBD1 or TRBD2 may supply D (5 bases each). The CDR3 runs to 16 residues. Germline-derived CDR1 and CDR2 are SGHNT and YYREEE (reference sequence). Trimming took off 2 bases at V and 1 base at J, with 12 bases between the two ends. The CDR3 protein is CASSFPGPRNTGELFF. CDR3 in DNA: TGTGCCAGCAGCTTCCCGGGACCCAGGAACACCGGGGAGCTGTTTTTT.

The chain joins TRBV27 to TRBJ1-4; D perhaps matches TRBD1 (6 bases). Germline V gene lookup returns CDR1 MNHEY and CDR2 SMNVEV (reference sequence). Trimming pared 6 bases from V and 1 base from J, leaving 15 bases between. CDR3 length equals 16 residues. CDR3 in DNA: TGTGCCAGCAGCCCTCTAGGGGGGGTAACTAATGAAAAACTGTTTTTT. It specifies CASSPLGGVTNEKLFF.

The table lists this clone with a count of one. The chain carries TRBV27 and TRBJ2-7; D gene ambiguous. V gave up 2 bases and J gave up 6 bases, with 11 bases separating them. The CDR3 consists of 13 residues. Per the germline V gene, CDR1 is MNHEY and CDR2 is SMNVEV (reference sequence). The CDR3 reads CASSLTWAREQYF. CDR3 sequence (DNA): TGTGCCAGCAGTTTAACATGGGCTCGCGAGCAGTACTTC.

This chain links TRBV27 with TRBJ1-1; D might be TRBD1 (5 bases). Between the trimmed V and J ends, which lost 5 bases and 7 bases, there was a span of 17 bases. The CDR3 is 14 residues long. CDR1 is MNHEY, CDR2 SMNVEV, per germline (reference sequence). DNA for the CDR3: TGTGCCAGCAGTACTATGGGGGGGAATATTGAAGCTTTCTTT. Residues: CASSTMGGNIEAFF.

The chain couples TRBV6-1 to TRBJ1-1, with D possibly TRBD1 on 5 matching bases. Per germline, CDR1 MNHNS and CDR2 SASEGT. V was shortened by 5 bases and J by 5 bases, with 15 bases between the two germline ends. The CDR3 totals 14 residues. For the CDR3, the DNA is TGTGCCAGCAGTATCGGGGGGTTCGAGACTGAAGCTTTCTTT. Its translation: CASSIGGFETEAFF.

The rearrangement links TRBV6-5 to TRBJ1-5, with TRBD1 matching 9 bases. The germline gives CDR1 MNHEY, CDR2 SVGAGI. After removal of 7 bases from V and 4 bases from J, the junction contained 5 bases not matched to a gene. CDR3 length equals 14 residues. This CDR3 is CASNTGGPNQPQHF. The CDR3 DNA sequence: TGTGCCAGCAATACAGGGGGCCCTAATCAGCCCCAGCATTTT.

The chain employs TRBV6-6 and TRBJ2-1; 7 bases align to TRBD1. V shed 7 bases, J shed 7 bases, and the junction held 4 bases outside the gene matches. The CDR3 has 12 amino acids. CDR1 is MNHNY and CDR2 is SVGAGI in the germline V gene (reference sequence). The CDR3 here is CASTTGENEQFF. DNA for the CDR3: TGTGCCAGCACTACAGGGGAAAATGAGCAGTTCTTC.

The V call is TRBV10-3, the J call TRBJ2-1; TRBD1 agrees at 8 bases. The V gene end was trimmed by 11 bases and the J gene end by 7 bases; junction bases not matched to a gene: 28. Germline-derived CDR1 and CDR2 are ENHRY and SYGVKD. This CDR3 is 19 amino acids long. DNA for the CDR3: TGTGCCGTTTCCCCCCCGATGAGTCGACAGACAGGGGCCGGGAATGAGCAGTTCTTC. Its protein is CAVSPPMSRQTGAGNEQFF.

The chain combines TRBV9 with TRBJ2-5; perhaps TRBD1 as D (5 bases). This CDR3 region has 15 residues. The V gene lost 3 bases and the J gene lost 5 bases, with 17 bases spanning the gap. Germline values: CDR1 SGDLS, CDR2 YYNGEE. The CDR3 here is CASSAQSRGGETQYF. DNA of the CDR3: TGTGCCAGCAGCGCCCAATCTAGGGGCGGTGAGACCCAGTACTTC.

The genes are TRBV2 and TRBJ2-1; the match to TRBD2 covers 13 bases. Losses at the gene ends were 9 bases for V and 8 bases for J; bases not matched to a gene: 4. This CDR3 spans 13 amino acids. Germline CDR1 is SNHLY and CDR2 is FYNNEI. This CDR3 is CARGLAGEDEQFF. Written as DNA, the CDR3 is TGTGCCAGAGGACTAGCGGGGGAGGATGAGCAGTTCTTC.

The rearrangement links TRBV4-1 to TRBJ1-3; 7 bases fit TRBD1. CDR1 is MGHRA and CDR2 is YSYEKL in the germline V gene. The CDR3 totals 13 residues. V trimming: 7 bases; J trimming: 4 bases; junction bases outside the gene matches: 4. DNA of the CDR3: TGCGCCAGCACCCGGGACAGCGGAAACACCATATATTTT. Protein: CASTRDSGNTIYF.

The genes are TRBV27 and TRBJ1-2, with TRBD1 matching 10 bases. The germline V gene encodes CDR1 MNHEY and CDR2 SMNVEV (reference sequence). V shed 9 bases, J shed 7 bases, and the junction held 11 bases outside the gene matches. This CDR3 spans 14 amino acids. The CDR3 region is CASKAGTGAGGYTF. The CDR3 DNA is TGTGCCAGTAAAGCCGGGACAGGGGCTGGTGGCTACACCTTC.

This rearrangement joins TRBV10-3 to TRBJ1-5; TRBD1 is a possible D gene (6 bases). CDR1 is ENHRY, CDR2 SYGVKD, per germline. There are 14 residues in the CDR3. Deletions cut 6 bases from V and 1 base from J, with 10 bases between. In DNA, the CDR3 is TGTGCCATCAGCAGGACAGAGAGCAATCAGCCCCAGCATTTT. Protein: CAISRTESNQPQHF.

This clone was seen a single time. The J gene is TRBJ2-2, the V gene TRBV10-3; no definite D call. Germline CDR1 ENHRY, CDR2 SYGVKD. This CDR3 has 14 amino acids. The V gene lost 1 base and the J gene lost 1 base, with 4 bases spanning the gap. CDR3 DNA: TGTGCCATCAGTGAGTTCGGGAACACCGGGGAGCTGTTTTTT. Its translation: CAISEFGNTGELFF.

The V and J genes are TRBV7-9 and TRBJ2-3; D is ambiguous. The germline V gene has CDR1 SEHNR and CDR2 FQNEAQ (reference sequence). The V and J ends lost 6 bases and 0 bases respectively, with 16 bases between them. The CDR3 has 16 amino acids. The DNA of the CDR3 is TGTGCCAGCAGGGATCCTAGTGGGCCGAGCACAGATACGCAGTATTTT. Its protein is CASRDPSGPSTDTQYF.

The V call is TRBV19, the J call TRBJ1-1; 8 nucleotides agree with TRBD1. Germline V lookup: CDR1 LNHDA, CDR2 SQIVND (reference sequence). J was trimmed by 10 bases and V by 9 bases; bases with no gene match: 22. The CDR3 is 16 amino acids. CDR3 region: CASRLSGQGARDGAFF. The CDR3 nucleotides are TGTGCCAGCCGCCTTAGTGGGCAGGGGGCGCGAGATGGAGCTTTCTTT.

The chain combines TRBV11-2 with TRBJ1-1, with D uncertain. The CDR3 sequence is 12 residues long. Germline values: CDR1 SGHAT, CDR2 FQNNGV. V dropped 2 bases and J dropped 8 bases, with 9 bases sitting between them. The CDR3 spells CASSLTPPEAFF. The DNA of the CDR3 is TGTGCCAGCAGCTTAACGCCCCCAGAAGCTTTCTTT.

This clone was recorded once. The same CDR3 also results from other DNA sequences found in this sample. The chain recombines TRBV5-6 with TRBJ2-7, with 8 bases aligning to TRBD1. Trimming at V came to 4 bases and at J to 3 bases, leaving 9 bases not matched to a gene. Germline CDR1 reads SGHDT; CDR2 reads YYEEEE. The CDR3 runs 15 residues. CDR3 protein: CASSLEQGVSYEQYF. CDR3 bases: TGTGCCAGCAGCCTTGAACAGGGGGTAAGCTACGAGCAGTACTTC.

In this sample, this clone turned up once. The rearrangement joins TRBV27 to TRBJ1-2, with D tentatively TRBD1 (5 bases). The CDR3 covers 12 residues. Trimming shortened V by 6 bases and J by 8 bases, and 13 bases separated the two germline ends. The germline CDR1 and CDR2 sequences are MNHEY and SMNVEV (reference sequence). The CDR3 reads CASRNGDGGYTF. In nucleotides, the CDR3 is TGTGCCAGCAGGAACGGGGACGGGGGCTACACCTTC.

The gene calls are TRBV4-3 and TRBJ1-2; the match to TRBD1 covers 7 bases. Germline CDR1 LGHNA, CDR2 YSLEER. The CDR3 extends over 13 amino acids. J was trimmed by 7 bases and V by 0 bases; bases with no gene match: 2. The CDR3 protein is CASSQDRGSGYTF. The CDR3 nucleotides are TGCGCCAGCAGCCAAGACAGGGGGAGTGGCTACACCTTC.

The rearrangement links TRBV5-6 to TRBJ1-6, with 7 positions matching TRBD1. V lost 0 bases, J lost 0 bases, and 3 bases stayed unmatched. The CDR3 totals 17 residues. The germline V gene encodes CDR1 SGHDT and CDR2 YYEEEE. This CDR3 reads CASSLGAGGSYNSPLHF. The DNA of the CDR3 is TGTGCCAGCAGCTTGGGAGCAGGGGGCTCCTATAATTCACCCCTCCACTTT.